This T cell receptor beta chain is from a study of PD-1 blockade in classical Hodgkin lymphoma. About this clone itself: Its antigen remains unknown.

The method was immunoSEQ multiplex PCR; TCRdb's version includes in-frame clones alone and lacks a portion of them. Of about 92,000 clones in the sample, around 80% are singletons; the top ten hold over 15%. Described time point: cycle 4 day 1 (C4D1), after about 6 weeks of nivolumab. There was relapse after autologous stem cell transplantation in every patient, and there was variation in brentuximab vedotin exposure. Best outcomes ranged across complete response, partial response and progressive disease. Regarding the study as a whole: Diminished baseline TCR diversity has been reported in newly diagnosed patients relative to healthy donors.

V dropped 6 bases and J dropped 2 bases, with 17 bases sitting between them. The CDR3 contains 15 residues. Germline lookup yields CDR1 KGHSH and CDR2 LQKENI. This receptor was obtained from a human donor with classical Hodgkin lymphoma. The specimen comprised peripheral blood mononuclear cells (PBMCs), sampled before the fourth cycle of nivolumab. The V and J genes are TRBV18 and TRBJ2-7; D not certain. As DNA, the CDR3 is TGTGCCAGCTCCCCCGAAACGACACCAACCTACGAGCAGTACTTC. It encodes CASSPETTPTYEQYF.